Below, 17 T cell receptor beta chains from the same sample are listed, as sequenced in a study of CD8+ T cells in alopecia areata. As the sequencing template, cDNA was produced by extracting RNA and reverse transcribing it. Data came from immunoSEQ multiplex PCR; TCRdb stores just in-frame clones and leaves some out. The table shows approximately 100,000 clones, with 50% to 60% occurring only once. Treatment: oral pan-JAK inhibitor, 5-10 mg twice daily. The material sequenced was CD8+ T cells sorted from blood, taken at approximately week 55, from a patient treated with tofacitinib. Receptors were obtained from a human donor with alopecia areata.

V and J are TRBV5-6 and TRBJ2-2, with 7 nucleotides matching TRBD1. Looked up from germline, CDR1 is SGHDT and CDR2 is YYEEEE. Losses at the gene ends were 3 bases for V and 9 bases for J; bases not matched to a gene: 8. The CDR3 loop spans 14 amino acids. CDR3 sequence: CASSSGTASWELFF. The CDR3 nucleotides are TGTGCCAGCAGCTCCGGGACAGCCTCCTGGGAGCTGTTTTTT.

The chain has TRBV7-8 and TRBJ2-3, with a weak D call TRBD1 (5 bases). The germline gives CDR1 SGHVS, CDR2 FQNEAQ. CDR3 length: 18 residues. Deletions cut 4 bases from V and 4 bases from J, with 24 bases between. CDR3 DNA: TGTGCCAGCAGCTCCCCAAGATTTCTAAAACCCAGGGCAGATACGCAGTATTTT. It translates to CASSSPRFLKPRADTQYF.

The chain uses TRBV6-1 and TRBJ1-5; D not certain. CDR3 length equals 13 residues. The V end was cut by 8 bases, the J end by 2 bases, with 10 bases between. CDR1 and CDR2 (germline): MNHNS, SASEGT. The CDR3 region is CASGWVGNQPQHF. The DNA for the CDR3 is TGTGCCAGCGGATGGGTGGGCAATCAGCCCCAGCATTTT.

The chain is built from TRBV2 and TRBJ2-7, with no clear D. The CDR3 has 12 amino acids. Trimming removed 7 bases at V and 2 bases at J, with 9 bases between. Per the germline V gene, CDR1 is SNHLY and CDR2 is FYNNEI. CDR3 nucleotides: TGTGCCAGCATGGGCAGAACCTACGAGCAGTACTTC. The encoded protein is CASMGRTYEQYF.

The CDR3 region has the DNA TGTGCCAGCAGTTTCGGGACTACCGAAGGGGAGCTGTTTTTT. The encoded protein is CASSFGTTEGELFF. The rearrangement uses TRBV6-5 and TRBJ2-2; 7 bases are shared with TRBD2. The CDR3 runs to 14 residues. Germline CDR1 reads MNHEY; CDR2 reads SVGAGI. The V and J ends lost 4 bases and 8 bases, in that order; junction bases with no gene match: 7.

V usage is TRBV9 and J usage is TRBJ1-1; 8 bases are a match to TRBD1. Germline V gene data show CDR1 as SGDLS and CDR2 as YYNGEE. The CDR3 has 15 amino acids. The V gene end was trimmed by 4 bases and the J gene end by 4 bases; junction bases not matched to a gene: 9. The CDR3 sequence is CASSSRQGMVTEAFF. CDR3 coding DNA: TGTGCCAGCAGCTCCCGACAGGGGATGGTCACTGAAGCTTTCTTT.

This clone was detected only a few times. V and J are TRBV4-1 and TRBJ2-6; maybe TRBD1 (6 bases). This CDR3 is built from 16 residues. In germline, CDR1 is MGHRA, CDR2 YSYEKL. Trimming cost V 4 bases and J 2 bases, with 12 bases left between them. The DNA for the CDR3 is TGCGCCAGCAGCCTACAGGGTGGGACTGGGGCCAACGTCCTGACTTTC. Its translation is CASSLQGGTGANVLTF.

The chain carries TRBV2 and TRBJ2-7, with D perhaps TRBD2 (5 bases). The CDR3 consists of 10 residues. Germline-derived CDR1 and CDR2 are SNHLY and FYNNEI. Trimming removed 9 bases from V and 5 bases from J, with 8 bases in between. The CDR3 here is CASEGNEQYF. The CDR3 DNA sequence: TGTGCCAGTGAGGGTAACGAGCAGTACTTC. The complete variable domain, with remaining parts taken from reference TRBV2 and TRBJ2-7, reads EPEVTQTPSHQVTQMGQEVILRCVPISNHLYFYWYRQILGQKVEFLVSFYNNEISEKSEIFDDQFSVERPDGSNFTLKIRSTKLEDSAMYFCASEGNEQYFGPGTRLTVT.

This clone was seen once. This sequence joins TRBV19 and TRBJ1-2; D gene ambiguous. The CDR3 contains 15 residues. Germline lookup yields CDR1 LNHDA and CDR2 SQIVND (reference sequence). Trimming took 3 bases from V and 6 from J, leaving 17 bases between them. CDR3 region: CASSIKWGPKDGYTF. CDR3 nucleotide sequence: TGTGCCAGTAGTATTAAGTGGGGTCCGAAAGATGGCTACACCTTC. The full variable domain, completed using reference TRBV19 and TRBJ1-2, is DGGITQSPKYLFRKEGQNVTLSCEQNLNHDAMYWYRQDPGQGLRLIYYSQIVNDFQKGDIAEGYSVSREKKESFPLTVTSAQKNPTAFYLCASSIKWGPKDGYTFGSGTRLTVV.

This clone was recorded once. This chain uses TRBV5-6 with TRBJ2-5; the D gene is possibly TRBD1 (5 bases). CDR3 length: 16 amino acids. V was cut by 4 bases and J by 3 bases, with 19 bases left in between. Germline V gene data show CDR1 as SGHDT and CDR2 as YYEEEE. The CDR3 DNA sequence: TGTGCCAGCAGCAGGCAGGGTCCACCTAATAAAGAGACCCAGTACTTC. Amino acids: CASSRQGPPNKETQYF. The complete variable domain, with remaining parts taken from reference TRBV5-6 and TRBJ2-5, reads DAGVTQSPTHLIKTRGQQVTLRCSPKSGHDTVSWYQQALGQGPQFIFQYYEEEERQRGNFPDRFSGHQFPNYSSELNVNALLLGDSALYLCASSRQGPPNKETQYFGPGTRLLVL.

CDR3 sequence reads: CASSYSPSGASYEQYF. CDR3 bases: TGTGCCAGCAGTTACTCTCCTAGCGGGGCCTCCTACGAGCAGTACTTC. The J gene is TRBJ2-7, the V gene TRBV6-5; 9 bases line up with TRBD2. There are 16 residues in the CDR3. Trimming removed 0 bases from V and 0 bases from J; junction bases left unmatched: 3. The germline V gene encodes CDR1 MNHEY and CDR2 SVGAGI.

The V and J genes are TRBV19 and TRBJ1-5; the D is unclear. CDR1 is LNHDA, CDR2 SQIVND, per germline (reference sequence). The CDR3 has 14 residues. V lost 5 bases and J 5 bases, leaving 13 bases between the germline ends. CDR3 nucleotide sequence: TGTGCCAGTAGTCTCCCCCGTAAAGATCAGCCCCAGCATTTT. It is translated as CASSLPRKDQPQHF. Full variable domain (remainder filled in from reference TRBV19 and TRBJ1-5): DGGITQSPKYLFRKEGQNVTLSCEQNLNHDAMYWYRQDPGQGLRLIYYSQIVNDFQKGDIAEGYSVSREKKESFPLTVTSAQKNPTAFYLCASSLPRKDQPQHFGDGTRLSIL.

V gene TRBV5-4 combines with J gene TRBJ2-5, with D hard to call. V dropped 2 bases and J dropped 5 bases, with 13 bases sitting between them. The CDR3 totals 14 residues. CDR1 and CDR2 (germline): SGHNT, YYREEE (reference sequence). CDR3 region: CASSFWTRQETQYF. CDR3 DNA sequence: TGTGCCAGCAGCTTTTGGACCCGGCAGGAGACCCAGTACTTC.

The chain uses TRBV7-8 and TRBJ2-5, with 12 bases matching TRBD2. The V segment lost 5 bases and the J segment 3 bases; nucleotides outside the gene matches: 16. This CDR3 is built from 19 residues. CDR1 is SGHVS and CDR2 is FQNEAQ in the germline V gene. CDR3 coding DNA: TGTGCCAGCAGCCTACGAAGATTAAGACTAGCGGGGGTGAAAGAGACCCAGTACTTC. Translated, it gives CASSLRRLRLAGVKETQYF.

Worth noting for this clone: Mismatch with germline at one junction end may stem from a read error. This CDR3 is also generated by other DNA sequences in the sample. J is TRBJ2-7 and V is TRBV5-6; D gene ambiguous. Looked up from germline, CDR1 is SGHDT and CDR2 is YYEEEE. The CDR3 loop spans 13 amino acids. The DNA of the CDR3 is TGTGCCAGCAGCTTGGGCAGCTCCTACGAGCAGTATTTC. It specifies CASSLGSSYEQYF.

This clone was seen only once. The chain recombines TRBV7-9 with TRBJ2-5; D possibly uses TRBD1 or TRBD2 (5 bases each). Deletions cut 2 bases from V and 3 bases from J, with 13 bases between. The germline CDR1 and CDR2 sequences are SEHNR and FQNEAQ (reference sequence). The CDR3 totals 15 residues. This chain's CDR3 is CASSLLQLGEETQYF. The CDR3 coding sequence is TGTGCCAGCAGCTTACTTCAACTGGGGGAAGAGACCCAGTACTTC.

This clone showed up just once. This chain connects TRBV18 to TRBJ2-2, with TRBD1 matching 8 bases. The germline gives CDR1 KGHSH, CDR2 LQKENI. V shed 3 bases and J 3 bases; nucleotides not matched to a gene: 3. The CDR3 is 15 residues long. Written as DNA, the CDR3 is TGTGCCAGCTCACCGACAGGGGCAGACACCGGGGAGCTGTTTTTT. This encodes CASSPTGADTGELFF.